A single sample gave rise to the 17 T cell receptor beta chains below, sequenced in a study of OX40 agonist ivuxolimab in advanced cancers. Profiled with immunoSEQ multiplex PCR; TCRdb holds only in-frame clones, not every one. The table lists more than 55,000 clones, 65% to 80% of them singletons, with approximately 6% in the top ten. Sequencing was performed on CD4+ or CD8+ T cells sorted from blood, taken in a trial of the OX40 agonist ivuxolimab. The receptor set was obtained from an adult with an advanced solid tumor such as melanoma, head and neck, liver or kidney cancer.

The V gene is TRBV9, the J gene TRBJ1-4, with D maybe TRBD1 (5 bases). CDR3 length: 15 residues. CDR1 SGDLS and CDR2 YYNGEE come from the germline V gene. Trimming removed 4 bases at V and 3 bases at J, with 13 bases between. This chain's CDR3 is CASSRTQAPNEKLFF. The CDR3 DNA is TGTGCCAGCAGCAGAACACAGGCCCCTAATGAAAAACTGTTTTTT. Filled out from reference TRBV9 and TRBJ1-4, the complete variable domain reads DSGVTQTPKHLITATGQRVTLRCSPRSGDLSVYWYQQSLDQGLQFLIQYYNGEERAKGNILERFSAQQFPDLHSELNLSSLELGDSALYFCASSRTQAPNEKLFFGSGTQLSVL.

The chain employs TRBV7-9 and TRBJ1-4; possibly TRBD1 for D (6 bases). V dropped 6 bases and J dropped 2 bases, with 10 bases sitting between them. Germline CDR1 reads SEHNR; CDR2 reads FQNEAQ (reference sequence). This CDR3 is 14 amino acids long. CDR3 nucleotide sequence: TGTGCCAGCAGGGCCACAGGGACTAATGAAAAACTGTTTTTT. Protein sequence: CASRATGTNEKLFF.

The chain uses TRBV5-1 and TRBJ2-7; TRBD2 matches at 13 bases. Germline CDR1 is SGHRS and CDR2 is YFSETQ. This CDR3 has 18 residues. V lost 2 bases, J lost 0 bases, and 8 bases stayed unmatched. The CDR3 spells CASSFPTSGRPSSYEQYF. CDR3 sequence (DNA): TGCGCCAGCAGCTTCCCGACTAGCGGGAGGCCGAGCTCCTACGAGCAGTACTTC.

The chain joins TRBV4-3 to TRBJ1-6; no firm D call. The CDR3 is made up of 15 amino acids. Germline values: CDR1 LGHNA, CDR2 YSLEER. With 3 bases removed from V and 5 bases from J, the gap between germline ends came to 11 bases. This CDR3 reads CASSHLGRNNSPLHF. The CDR3 bases are TGCGCCAGCAGCCACCTAGGACGGAATAATTCACCCCTCCACTTT.

CDR3 amino acids: CASSTDSASTDTQYF. The CDR3 DNA reads TGTGCCAGCTCTACGGACAGTGCTAGCACAGATACGCAGTATTTT. The chain uses TRBV18 and TRBJ2-3; the D gene is possibly TRBD1 (6 bases). This CDR3 contains 15 residues. The ends were cut back, 6 bases at V and 0 bases at J, with 13 bases in the middle. Germline lookup yields CDR1 KGHSH and CDR2 LQKENI. Using reference TRBV18 and TRBJ2-3 for the parts outside the CDR3, the full variable domain is NAGVMQNPRHLVRRRGQEARLRCSPMKGHSHVYWYRQLPEEGLKFMVYLQKENIIDESGMPKERFSAEFPKEGPSILRIQQVVRGDSAAYFCASSTDSASTDTQYFGPGTRLTVL.

The rearrangement links TRBV20-1 to TRBJ2-1; unclear D gene. Germline V lookup: CDR1 DFQATT, CDR2 SNEGSKA (reference sequence). This CDR3 region has 10 residues. The CDR3 spells CGVAYNEQFF. The CDR3 DNA reads TGCGGAGTAGCTTACAATGAGCAGTTCTTC.

V gene TRBV10-2 combines with J gene TRBJ2-5, with D perhaps TRBD1 or TRBD2 (7 bases each). The CDR3 length is 16 residues. From germline, CDR1 is WSHSY and CDR2 SAAADI. Trimming stripped 8 bases from V and 0 bases from J, with 19 bases between. The CDR3 loop is CASGPSGGGHQETQYF. In DNA, the CDR3 is TGCGCCAGCGGCCCGTCAGGGGGGGGACACCAAGAGACCCAGTACTTC.

This clone was detected only a few times. The chain recombines TRBV6-1 with TRBJ2-2; TRBD1 aligns across 7 bases. The V and J ends lost 3 bases and 4 bases, in that order; junction bases with no gene match: 11. Germline loops: CDR1 MNHNS, CDR2 SASEGT. The CDR3 sequence is 17 residues long. CDR3 sequence (DNA): TGTGCCAGCAGTGATAACGTTGCACAGGGGCTCACCGGGGAGCTGTTTTTT. Encoded protein: CASSDNVAQGLTGELFF.

The chain combines TRBV6-6 with TRBJ2-1; no reliable D call. Germline lookup yields CDR1 MNHNY and CDR2 SVGAGI (reference sequence). Trimming cost V 2 bases and J 3 bases, with 11 bases left between them. This CDR3 region has 15 residues. CDR3 loop: CASSYGSSVYNEQFF. In nucleotides, the CDR3 is TGTGCCAGCAGTTACGGGTCCTCCGTCTACAATGAGCAGTTCTTC.

This chain uses TRBV29-1 with TRBJ1-2; D uncertain. Trimming cost V 1 base and J 5 bases, with 8 bases left between them. This CDR3 has 12 amino acids. The germline gives CDR1 SQVTM, CDR2 ANQGSEA. This CDR3 is CSVEVPPYGYTF. Written as DNA, the CDR3 is TGCAGCGTTGAAGTCCCCCCGTATGGCTACACCTTC.

The chain employs TRBV27 and TRBJ2-7; D is unclear. The CDR3 runs 12 residues. V shed 2 bases and J shed 5 bases, with 7 bases lying between them. Per the germline V gene, CDR1 is MNHEY and CDR2 is SMNVEV (reference sequence). The CDR3 region has the DNA TGTGCCAGCAGTTTACGACGGGACGAGCAGTACTTC. Encoded protein: CASSLRRDEQYF.

This clone was counted between two and nine times. DNA of the CDR3: TGTGCCAGCTCACCGGGGGGAACAGGGGGCTGGGTCACTGAAGCTTTCTTT. Translating gives CASSPGGTGGWVTEAFF. V and J are TRBV18 and TRBJ1-1, with 9 bases matching TRBD1. This CDR3 has 17 amino acids. V shed 3 bases, J shed 4 bases, and the junction held 12 bases outside the gene matches. Looked up from germline, CDR1 is KGHSH and CDR2 is LQKENI.

V usage is TRBV5-1 and J usage is TRBJ2-5, with 12 bases matching TRBD2. Per the germline V gene, CDR1 is SGHRS and CDR2 is YFSETQ. Losses at the gene ends were 0 bases for V and 3 bases for J; bases not matched to a gene: 0. The CDR3 totals 15 residues. The CDR3 loop reads CASSLASGREETQYF. As DNA, the CDR3 is TGCGCCAGCAGCTTGGCTAGCGGGAGGGAAGAGACCCAGTACTTC.

The rearrangement links TRBV19 to TRBJ2-1, with 9 bases lining up with TRBD2. The CDR3 covers 15 residues. The V gene end was trimmed by 7 bases and the J gene end by 0 bases; junction bases not matched to a gene: 4. Per the germline V gene, CDR1 is LNHDA and CDR2 is SQIVND (reference sequence). The CDR3 DNA is TGTGCCAGTACCTATAGCGGGAGCTCCTACAATGAGCAGTTCTTC. Translating it yields CASTYSGSSYNEQFF.

The chain links TRBV7-1 to TRBJ2-1; TRBD1 is a possible D gene (5 bases). TRBV7-1 is filed as an ORF, its function uncertain. V shed 4 bases and J shed 7 bases, with 8 bases lying between them. This CDR3 is 12 amino acids long. CDR3 sequence (DNA): TGTGCCAGCAGCTTAACAGGTAATGAGCAGTTCTTC. Translation: CASSLTGNEQFF.

This rearrangement joins TRBV19 to TRBJ1-2; D not certain. V lost 0 bases, J lost 4 bases, and 6 bases lay in between. There are 13 residues in the CDR3. Germline V gene lookup returns CDR1 LNHDA and CDR2 SQIVND (reference sequence). This CDR3 is CASSIDDPYGYTF. The CDR3 bases are TGTGCCAGTAGTATAGACGACCCCTATGGCTACACCTTC.

The V gene is TRBV5-6, the J gene TRBJ2-5; D uncertain. The CDR3 runs to 14 residues. Trimming pared 4 bases from V and 1 base from J, leaving 11 bases between. CDR1 SGHDT and CDR2 YYEEEE come from the germline V gene. The CDR3 DNA is TGTGCCAGCAGCCGAGTACAGACCCAAGAGACCCAGTACTTC. Translated, it gives CASSRVQTQETQYF.